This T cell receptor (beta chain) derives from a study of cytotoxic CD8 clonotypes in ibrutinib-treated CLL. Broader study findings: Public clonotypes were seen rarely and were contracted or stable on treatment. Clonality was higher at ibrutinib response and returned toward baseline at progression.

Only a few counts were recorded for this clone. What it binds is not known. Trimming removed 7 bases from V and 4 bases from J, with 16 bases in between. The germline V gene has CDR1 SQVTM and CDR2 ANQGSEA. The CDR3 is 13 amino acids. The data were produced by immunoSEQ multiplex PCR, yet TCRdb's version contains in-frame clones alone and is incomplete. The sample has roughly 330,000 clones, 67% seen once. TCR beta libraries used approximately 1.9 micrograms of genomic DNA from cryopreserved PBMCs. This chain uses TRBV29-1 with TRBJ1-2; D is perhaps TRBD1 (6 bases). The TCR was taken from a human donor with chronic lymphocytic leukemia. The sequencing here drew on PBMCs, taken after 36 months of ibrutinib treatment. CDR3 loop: CSAAAGVGYGYTF. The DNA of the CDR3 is TGCAGCGCCGCAGCAGGGGTGGGCTATGGCTACACCTTC.